The source of this T cell receptor beta chain is a study of cytomegalovirus exposure and HLA in healthy donors. The PCR employed 60 Vbeta primers together with 13 Jbeta primers. Using immunoSEQ multiplex PCR, the repertoire was profiled, and TCRdb retains in-frame clones only, with some absent. The sample has about 100,000 clones, under 85% seen once. This CDR3 has 16 residues. Germline CDR1 and CDR2: LGHNA and YSLEER. V trimming: 0 bases; J trimming: 7 bases; junction bases outside the gene matches: 6. There are a few counts of this clone. The genes are TRBV4-3 and TRBJ2-1; 10 bases agree with TRBD2. Sequenced: PBMCs. The TCR sequence derives from a female donor in good health and CMV-seropositive. The chain's CDR3 is CASSQDEGAGGNEQFF. The CDR3 nucleotides are TGCGCCAGCAGCCAAGATGAGGGAGCGGGAGGGAATGAGCAGTTCTTC.